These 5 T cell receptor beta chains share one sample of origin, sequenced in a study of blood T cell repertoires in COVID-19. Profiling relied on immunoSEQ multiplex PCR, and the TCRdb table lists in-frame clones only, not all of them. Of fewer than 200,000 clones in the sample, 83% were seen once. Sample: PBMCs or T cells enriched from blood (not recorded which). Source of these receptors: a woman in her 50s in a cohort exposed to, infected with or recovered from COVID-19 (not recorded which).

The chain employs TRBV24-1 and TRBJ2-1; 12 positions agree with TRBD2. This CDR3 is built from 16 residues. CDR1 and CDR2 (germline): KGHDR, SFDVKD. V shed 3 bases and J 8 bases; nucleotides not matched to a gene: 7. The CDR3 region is CATSDLLAGGSDEQFF. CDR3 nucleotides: TGTGCCACCAGTGATCTGCTAGCGGGAGGGAGCGATGAGCAGTTCTTC.

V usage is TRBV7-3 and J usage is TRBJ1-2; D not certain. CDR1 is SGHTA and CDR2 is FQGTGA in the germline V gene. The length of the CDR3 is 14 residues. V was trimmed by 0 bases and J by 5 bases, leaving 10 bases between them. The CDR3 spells CASSLTGQSYGYTF. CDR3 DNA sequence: TGTGCCAGCAGCTTAACTGGTCAGTCTTATGGCTACACCTTC.

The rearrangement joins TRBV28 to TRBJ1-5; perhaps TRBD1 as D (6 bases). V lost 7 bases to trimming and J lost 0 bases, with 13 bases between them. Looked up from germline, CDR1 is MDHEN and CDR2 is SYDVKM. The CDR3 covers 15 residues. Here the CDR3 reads CASIGRDNSNQPQHF. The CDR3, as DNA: TGTGCCAGCATAGGAAGGGACAATAGCAATCAGCCCCAGCATTTT. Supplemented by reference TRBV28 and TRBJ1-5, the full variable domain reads DVKVTQSSRYLVKRTGEKVFLECVQDMDHENMFWYRQDPGLGLRLIYFSYDVKMKEKGDIPEGYSVSREKKERFSLILESASTNQTSMYLCASIGRDNSNQPQHFGDGTRLSIL.

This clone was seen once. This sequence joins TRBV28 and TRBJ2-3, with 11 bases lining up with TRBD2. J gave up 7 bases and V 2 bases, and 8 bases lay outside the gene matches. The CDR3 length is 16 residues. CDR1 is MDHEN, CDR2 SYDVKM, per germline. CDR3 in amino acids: CASSLGIAGGLNTQYF. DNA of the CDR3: TGTGCCAGCAGTTTAGGGATAGCGGGGGGGCTAAATACGCAGTATTTT.

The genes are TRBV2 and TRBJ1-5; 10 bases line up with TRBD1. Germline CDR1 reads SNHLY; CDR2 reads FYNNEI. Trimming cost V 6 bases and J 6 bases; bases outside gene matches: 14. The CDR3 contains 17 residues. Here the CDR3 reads CASRGRTGTGVGQPQHF. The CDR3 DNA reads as TGTGCCAGCAGGGGTAGAACCGGGACAGGGGTGGGTCAGCCCCAGCATTTT.